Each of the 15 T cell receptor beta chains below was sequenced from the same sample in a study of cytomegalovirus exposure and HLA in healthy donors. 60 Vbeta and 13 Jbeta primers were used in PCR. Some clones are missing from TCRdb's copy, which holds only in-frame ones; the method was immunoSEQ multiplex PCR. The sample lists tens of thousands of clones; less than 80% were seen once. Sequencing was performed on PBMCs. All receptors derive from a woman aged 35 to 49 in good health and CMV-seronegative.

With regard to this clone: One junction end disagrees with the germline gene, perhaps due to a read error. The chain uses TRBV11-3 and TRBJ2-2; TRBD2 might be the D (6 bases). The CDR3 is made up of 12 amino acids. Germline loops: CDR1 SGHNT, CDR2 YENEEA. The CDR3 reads CASSSHTGGLFF. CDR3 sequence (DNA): TGTGCCAGCAGCTCTCACACCGGGGGGCTGTTTTTT.

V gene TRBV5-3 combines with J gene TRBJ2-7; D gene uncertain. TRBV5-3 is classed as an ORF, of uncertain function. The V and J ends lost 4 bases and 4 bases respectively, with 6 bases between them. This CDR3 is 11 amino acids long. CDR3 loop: CARSKPYEQYF. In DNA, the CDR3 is TGTGCCAGAAGCAAGCCATACGAGCAGTACTTC.

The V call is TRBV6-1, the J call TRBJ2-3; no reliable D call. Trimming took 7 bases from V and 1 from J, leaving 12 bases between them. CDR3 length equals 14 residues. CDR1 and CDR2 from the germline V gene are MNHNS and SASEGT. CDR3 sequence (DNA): TGTGCCAGCACCTGGCTAGTGGGCACAGATACGCAGTATTTT. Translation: CASTWLVGTDTQYF.

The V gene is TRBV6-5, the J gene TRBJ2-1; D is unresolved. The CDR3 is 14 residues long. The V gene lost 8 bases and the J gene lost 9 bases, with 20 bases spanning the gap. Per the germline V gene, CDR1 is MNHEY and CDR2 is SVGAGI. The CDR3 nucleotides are TGTGCCAGCGGAACCTCTACCTCCAGACTTGAGCAGTTCTTC. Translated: CASGTSTSRLEQFF.

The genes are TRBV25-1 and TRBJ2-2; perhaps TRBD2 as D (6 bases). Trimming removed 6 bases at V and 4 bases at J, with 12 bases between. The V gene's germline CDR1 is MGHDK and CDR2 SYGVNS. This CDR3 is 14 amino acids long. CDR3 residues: CASRPSAGTGELFF. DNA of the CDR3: TGTGCCAGCAGACCCTCAGCGGGCACCGGGGAGCTGTTTTTT.

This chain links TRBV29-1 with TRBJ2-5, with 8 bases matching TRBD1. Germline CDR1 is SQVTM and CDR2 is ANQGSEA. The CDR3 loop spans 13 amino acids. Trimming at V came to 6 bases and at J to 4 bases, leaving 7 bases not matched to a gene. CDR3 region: CSVQGAIIETQYF. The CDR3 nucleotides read TGCAGCGTCCAGGGGGCTATAATAGAGACCCAGTACTTC.

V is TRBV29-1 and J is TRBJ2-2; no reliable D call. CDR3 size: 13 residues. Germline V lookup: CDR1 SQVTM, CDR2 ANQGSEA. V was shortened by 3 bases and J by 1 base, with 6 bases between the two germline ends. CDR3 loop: CSVDGENTGELFF. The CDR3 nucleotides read TGCAGCGTTGACGGTGAGAACACCGGGGAGCTGTTTTTT.

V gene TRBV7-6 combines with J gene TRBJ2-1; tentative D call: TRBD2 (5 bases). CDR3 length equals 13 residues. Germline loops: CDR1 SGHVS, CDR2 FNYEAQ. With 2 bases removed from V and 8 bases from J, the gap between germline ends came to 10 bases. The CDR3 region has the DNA TGTGCCAGCAGCTTAAGTCGGCGGGATGAGCAGTTCTTC. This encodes CASSLSRRDEQFF.

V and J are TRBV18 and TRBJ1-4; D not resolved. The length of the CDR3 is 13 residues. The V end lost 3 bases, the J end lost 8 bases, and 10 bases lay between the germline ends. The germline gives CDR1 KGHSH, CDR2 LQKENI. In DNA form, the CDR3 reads TGTGCCAGCTCACCTACCCGGGAGGAAAAACTGTTTTTT. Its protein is CASSPTREEKLFF.

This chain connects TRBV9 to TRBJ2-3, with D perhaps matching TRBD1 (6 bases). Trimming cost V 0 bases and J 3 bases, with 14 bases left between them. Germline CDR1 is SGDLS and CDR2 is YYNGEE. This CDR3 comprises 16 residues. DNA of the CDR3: TGTGCCAGCAGCGTAGGTAGAGGGGGTCGGACAGATACGCAGTATTTT. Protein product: CASSVGRGGRTDTQYF.

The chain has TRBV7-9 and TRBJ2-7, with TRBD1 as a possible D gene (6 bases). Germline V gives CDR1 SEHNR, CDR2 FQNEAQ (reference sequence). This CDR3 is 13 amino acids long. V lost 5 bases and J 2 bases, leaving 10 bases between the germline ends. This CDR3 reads CASSKGQTYEQYF. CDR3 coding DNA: TGTGCCAGCAGCAAAGGACAGACCTACGAGCAGTACTTC. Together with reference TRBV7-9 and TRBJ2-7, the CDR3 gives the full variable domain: DTGVSQNPRHKITKRGQNVTFRCDPISEHNRLYWYRQTLGQGPEFLTYFQNEAQLEKSRLLSDRFSAERPKGSFSTLEIQRTEQGDSAMYLCASSKGQTYEQYFGPGTRLTVT.

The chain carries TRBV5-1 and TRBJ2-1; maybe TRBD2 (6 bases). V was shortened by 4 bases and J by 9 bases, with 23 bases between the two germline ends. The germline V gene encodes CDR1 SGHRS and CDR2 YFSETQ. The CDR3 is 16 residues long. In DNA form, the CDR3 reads TGCGCCAGCAGCCTGACGATCACGACTAGTAGGCGTGAGCAGTTCTTC. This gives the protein CASSLTITTSRREQFF.

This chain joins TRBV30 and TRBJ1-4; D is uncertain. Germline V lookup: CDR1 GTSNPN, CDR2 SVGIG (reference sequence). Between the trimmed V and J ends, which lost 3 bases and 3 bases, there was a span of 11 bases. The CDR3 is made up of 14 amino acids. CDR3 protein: CAWSKRGANEKLFF. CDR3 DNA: TGTGCCTGGAGCAAACGCGGAGCTAATGAAAAACTGTTTTTT.

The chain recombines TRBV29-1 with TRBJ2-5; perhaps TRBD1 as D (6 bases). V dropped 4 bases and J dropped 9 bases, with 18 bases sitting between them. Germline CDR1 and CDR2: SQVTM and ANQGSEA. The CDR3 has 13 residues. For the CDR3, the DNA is TGCAGCGTTGGTATTGTGGGGCCAGGGGCCCAGTACTTC. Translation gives CSVGIVGPGAQYF.

The CDR3 loop is CASSSVGVNTGELFF. In DNA form, the CDR3 reads TGCGCCAGCAGCTCCGTAGGGGTTAACACCGGGGAGCTGTTTTTT. The gene calls are TRBV5-1 and TRBJ2-2, with D perhaps TRBD1 (5 bases). Germline V gives CDR1 SGHRS, CDR2 YFSETQ. Trimming took off 3 bases at V and 2 bases at J, with 11 bases between the two ends. CDR3 length equals 15 residues.